This T cell receptor beta chain was retrieved from a study of OX40 agonist ivuxolimab in advanced cancers. In the study overall: Each dose-escalation patient presented with hepatocellular carcinoma, melanoma, renal cell or head and neck cancer.

Clones were sequenced by immunoSEQ multiplex PCR, and TCRdb holds only the in-frame ones, with some missing. The sample has tens of thousands of clones; roughly 92% are singletons. As concerns this clone: Its specificity is not known.

The CDR3 has 14 amino acids. Germline-derived CDR1 and CDR2 are SGHTA and FQGNSA. Trimming removed 1 base from V and 11 bases from J, with 17 bases in between. Whole-study findings and limits: Certain nonresponders additionally had low normalized T-cell clonal expansion.

The sample consisted of CD4+ or CD8+ T cells sorted from blood, taken in a trial of the OX40 agonist ivuxolimab. This TCR was recovered from an adult with an advanced solid tumor such as melanoma, head and neck, liver or kidney cancer. The V call is TRBV7-2, the J call TRBJ1-1, with TRBD1 as a possible D gene (6 bases). The CDR3 region has the DNA TGTGCCAGCAGCTTAGTTGGTGGGGGGCAGAGGGCTTTCTTT. This codes for CASSLVGGGQRAFF.